The source of this T cell receptor beta chain is a study of blood T cell repertoires in COVID-19 (dated by TCRdb to the early 2020s). General notes on the study: The collaborator samples originated in the United States, Italy and Spain and spanned the acute and convalescent phases of COVID-19. The material from the prospective study consisted of cDNA or gDNA derived from T cells, B-cell-depleted T cells, or PBMCs. Subjects who had been exposed to COVID-19, were actively infected with it, or had recovered from it provided the deeply sampled blood TCRbeta repertoires that made up the dataset. The repertoires were released in a freely available public database intended as a resource for research on the immune response to SARS-CoV-2. Samples were obtained from the ongoing ImmuneRACE study (first 160 participants) and from over 1,000 subjects provided by 6 global collaborators. Sample metadata almost always included a de-identified subject ID, COVID-19 status, age in years and sex. Where available, HLA class I and class II types were taken from metadata supplied by the sample provider and were not determined by assay-based typing. Findings and caveats that apply to the study as a whole: The quantity of clinical and demographic metadata differed by source and by participant and was supplied without curation.

V gives up 2 bases and J gives up 1 base, and the segment between their germline ends measures 12 bases. CDR1 MNHEY and CDR2 SVGAGI were looked up in the germline V gene. From the cysteine up to the phenylalanine, the CDR3 has a length of 15 residues. Only the CDR3 part of the read is kept: 45 bases, read in frame from the first base. The collaborating institutions used their own protocols to collect whole blood in K2EDTA tubes. For TCRbeta analysis, collaborator samples were shipped as frozen whole blood, as isolated PBMCs, or as DNA extracted from either sample type. A remark on this clone: Its antigen is unknown. Base qualities are not at hand, and no much larger clone is one base apart.

TCRbeta CDR3 regions were amplified from genomic DNA using the immunoSEQ Assay, a bias-controlled multiplex PCR. Concerning the study's data processing: The number of nucleated cells in each sample was estimated from the amplification of reference gene primers within the assay. To quantify the absolute abundance of each unique TCRbeta CDR3 rearrangement, sequence reads were collapsed and filtered. For each sample, productive Simpson clonality was calculated as the square root of Simpson's diversity index over productive rearrangements. This is the immuneACCESS table as TCRdb keeps it, with only in-frame sequences that have V and J called. A part of the clones is gone; compared with another copy, unresolved V genes explain less than half, and the rest is unexplained. V and J calls plus clone size are reproduced from that table; the DNA served to infer D and trimming. This sample gives around 190,000 clones in total; approximately 80% of them show up just once. The ten biggest clones cover under 15% of the sample.

The receptor comes from a human donor in a cohort sampled during active COVID-19. This sequence uses TRBV6-5 and TRBJ2-7; possibly the D gene is TRBD1, per 5 matching bases. The sequenced sample was peripheral blood. The DNA is TGTGCCAGCAGTTACAGGGGCGACGAATCCTACGAGCAGTACTTC. It translates as CASSYRGDESYEQYF.